The clone carrying this TCR beta chain has just a few counts. These data come from a study of T-cell reconstitution after alpha-beta-depleted transplantation in children. Unique molecular identifiers featured in how the TCRbeta library was prepared. TCRdb re-called the PCR reads through MiXCR, storing one row per CDR3 protein. The sample includes about 420,000 distinct CDR3 sequences, roughly 16% seen only once; the top ten take 25% to 30%. CDR3 length: 13 residues. CDR1 is ENHRY and CDR2 is SYGVKD in the germline V gene. Trimming stripped 6 bases from V and 2 bases from J, with 9 bases between. The chain carries TRBV10-3 and TRBJ2-3; no firm D call. The receptor was derived from a boy less than two years old who had a stem cell transplant for Wiskott-Aldrich syndrome, so the T cells may come from the graft donor. Sequencing was performed on PBMCs, mostly from graft donor cells, taken 360 days after TCRalphabeta/CD19-depleted stem cell transplant. The DNA of the CDR3 is TGTGCCATCAGGGACGCCTCCACAGATACGCAGTATTTT. This translates into CAIRDASTDTQYF.